The clone carrying this T cell receptor (beta chain) was counted at least ten times. Trimming shortened V by 0 bases and J by 7 bases, and 13 bases separated the two germline ends. This CDR3 is built from 14 residues. CDR1 DFQATT and CDR2 SNEGSKA come from the germline V gene (reference sequence). One entry per CDR3 protein, called by TCRdb with MiXCR from the RT-PCR reads. There are hundreds of thousands of distinct CDR3 sequences in the sample; 11% to 15% occur only once, and about 3.9% lies in the top ten. This sequence originates from a female donor in good health, serving as a healthy control. Sequenced input: memory CD4+ T cells from blood. The V gene is TRBV20-1, the J gene TRBJ1-5; tentatively, D is TRBD1 (5 bases). DNA of the CDR3: TGCAGTGCTAGAGAATTCCAGGGTTTACAGCCCCAGCATTTT. Amino acids: CSAREFQGLQPQHF.